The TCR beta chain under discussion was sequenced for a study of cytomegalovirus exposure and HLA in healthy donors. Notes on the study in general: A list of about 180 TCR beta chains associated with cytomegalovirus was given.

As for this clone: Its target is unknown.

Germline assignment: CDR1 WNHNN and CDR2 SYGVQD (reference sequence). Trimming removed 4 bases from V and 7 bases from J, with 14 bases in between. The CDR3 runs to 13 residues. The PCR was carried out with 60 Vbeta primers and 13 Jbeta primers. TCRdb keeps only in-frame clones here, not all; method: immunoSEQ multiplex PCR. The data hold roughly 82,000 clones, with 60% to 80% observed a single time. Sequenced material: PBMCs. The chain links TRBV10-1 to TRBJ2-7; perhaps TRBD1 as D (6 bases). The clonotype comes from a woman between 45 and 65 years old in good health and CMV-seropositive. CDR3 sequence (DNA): TGCGCCAGCAGTGGGACAGCTTCCTCTGAGCAGTACTTC. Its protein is CASSGTASSEQYF.